This TCR beta chain was captured in a study of blood T cell repertoires in COVID-19. Study-level information: COVID-19 samples from acute and convalescent phases originated in the United States, Italy and Spain. PBMCs, B-cell-depleted T cells, or T cells were the source of the cDNA or gDNA that made up the material.

Recovered status in Cohort 3 required two negative PCRs, clearance, or symptom resolution. CDR3 size: 13 residues. V lost 3 bases and J lost 8; bases outside the gene matches: 6. Germline loops: CDR1 SGHTA, CDR2 FQGTGA. Per the original data handling: Estimation of nucleated cell counts relied on the amplification of reference gene primers. Repertoires were generated with immunoSEQ multiplex PCR, while TCRdb's copy carries only in-frame clones and drops some. V and J calls and clone size come straight from that table; D and trimming were deduced from the DNA. The top ten clones hold around 13% of a sample with roughly 160,000 clones, roughly 83% of them seen once.

This clonotype originated in a woman aged 55-69 years who had recovered from COVID-19. The sequencing sample was made of PBMCs or T cells enriched from blood (not recorded which). This chain connects TRBV7-3 to TRBJ1-2, with 7 positions matching TRBD1. The CDR3 DNA is TGTGCCAGCAGCTTCCGGGACAGCTTAGGCTACACCTTC. This codes for CASSFRDSLGYTF.